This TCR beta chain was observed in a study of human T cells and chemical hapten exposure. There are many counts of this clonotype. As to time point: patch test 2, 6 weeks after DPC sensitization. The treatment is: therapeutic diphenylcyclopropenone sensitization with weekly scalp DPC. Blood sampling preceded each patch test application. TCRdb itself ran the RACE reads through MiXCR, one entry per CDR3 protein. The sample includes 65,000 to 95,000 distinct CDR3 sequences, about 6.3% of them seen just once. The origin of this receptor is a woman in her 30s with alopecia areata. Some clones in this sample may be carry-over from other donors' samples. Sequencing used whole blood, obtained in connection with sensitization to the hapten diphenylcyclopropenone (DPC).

CDR3 amino acids: CASSQQGARGNTIYF. The CDR3, as DNA: TGTGCCAGCAGCCAACAGGGGGCAAGGGGAAACACCATATATTTT. The chain links TRBV3-1 to TRBJ1-3, with 8 bases matching TRBD1. CDR3 length: 15 amino acids. Germline V gene lookup returns CDR1 LGHDT and CDR2 YNNKEL (reference sequence). V shed 2 bases and J 4 bases; nucleotides not matched to a gene: 4.